This T cell receptor beta chain was captured by sequencing in a study of cytomegalovirus exposure and HLA in healthy donors. The PCR had 60 Vbeta and 13 Jbeta primers. The data were produced by immunoSEQ multiplex PCR, yet TCRdb's version contains in-frame clones alone and is incomplete. Counted here are about 150,000 clones, roughly 60% occurring once; the ten biggest clones make up 2% to 3%. V lost 4 bases to trimming and J lost 0 bases; unmatched junction nucleotides: 1. The CDR3 has 14 residues. Germline assignment: CDR1 SGHNT and CDR2 YYREEE (reference sequence). The specimen was PBMCs. This chain links TRBV5-4 with TRBJ1-5, with 7 nucleotides matching TRBD1. This TCR was sampled from a woman between 40 and 55 years old in good health and CMV-seronegative. CDR3 bases: TGTGCCAGCAGCCGGACAGGTAGCAATCAGCCCCAGCATTTT. As protein: CASSRTGSNQPQHF.